The 31 T cell receptor beta chains below were found in one sample sequenced in a study of regulatory T cells in long-lasting Graves disease. The sample's time point: persistent/refractory GD, antithyroid drugs over 5 years with positive TRAb. Researchers made the TCR library from RNA that was extracted from PBMCs. Building of the TCR beta libraries involved iRepertoire HTBI primers and Arm-PCR of CDR3 regions. TCRdb analysed the multiplex PCR reads with MiXCR anew, one entry per CDR3 protein. The data contain approximately 350,000 distinct CDR3 sequences, approximately 23% of them seen just once; the ten biggest clones take up around 30%. Sequencing used peripheral blood mononuclear cells (PBMCs), obtained when the disease was refractory, from a patient treated with antithyroid drugs. These receptors originate from a woman in her thirties or forties with Graves disease.

This clonotype was seen a few times. This chain connects TRBV3-1 to TRBJ2-1, with 8 bases aligning to TRBD1. Germline trimming cut 5 bases from V and 4 bases from J; bases unmatched to any gene: 7. The germline V gene encodes CDR1 LGHDT and CDR2 YNNKEL (reference sequence). This CDR3 is built from 15 residues. In nucleotides, the CDR3 is TGTGCCAGCAGCTACGACAGGGGAAAGTACAATGAGCAGTTCTTC. This codes for CASSYDRGKYNEQFF.

This clonotype was found once. V and J are TRBV19 and TRBJ2-7; tentatively, D is TRBD1 (6 bases). Trimming pared 4 bases from V and 4 bases from J, leaving 26 bases between. CDR1 and CDR2 from the germline V gene are LNHDA and SQIVND (reference sequence). The CDR3 totals 18 residues. The CDR3 loop reads CASSNRPRQARGLYEQYF. CDR3 nucleotides: TGTGCCAGTAGTAACCGCCCGCGACAGGCCAGGGGATTATACGAGCAGTACTTC.

This clonotype has only a few counts. The J gene is TRBJ1-1, the V gene TRBV28; D may be TRBD1 (5 bases). CDR1 and CDR2 (germline): MDHEN, SYDVKM. The V end was cut by 4 bases, the J end by 0 bases, with 18 bases between. This CDR3 comprises 17 residues. CDR3 DNA: TGTGCCAGCAGTTCACCCCCCGGACAACTCATGAACACTGAAGCTTTCTTT. Translated, it gives CASSSPPGQLMNTEAFF. The full variable domain, rest sourced from reference TRBV28 and TRBJ1-1, is DVKVTQSSRYLVKRTGEKVFLECVQDMDHENMFWYRQDPGLGLRLIYFSYDVKMKEKGDIPEGYSVSREKKERFSLILESASTNQTSMYLCASSSPPGQLMNTEAFFGQGTRLTVV.

The chain joins TRBV18 to TRBJ1-1; no clear D. CDR1 is KGHSH, CDR2 LQKENI, per germline. Trimming shortened V by 3 bases and J by 3 bases, and 14 bases separated the two germline ends. The CDR3 length is 15 residues. CDR3 region: CASSPSPEAHTEAFF. Here the CDR3 DNA reads TGTGCCAGCTCACCCTCTCCTGAAGCCCACACTGAAGCTTTCTTT.

There are many counts of this clonotype. This chain links TRBV19 with TRBJ2-5; 10 bases map to TRBD2. CDR3 length: 13 residues. Germline V lookup: CDR1 LNHDA, CDR2 SQIVND (reference sequence). V was clipped by 7 bases and J by 3 bases; unmatched bases: 2. The CDR3 sequence is CASTLAGEETQYF. Written as DNA, the CDR3 is TGTGCCAGTACCCTAGCGGGAGAAGAGACCCAGTACTTC. Using reference TRBV19 and TRBJ2-5 for the parts outside the CDR3, the full variable domain is DGGITQSPKYLFRKEGQNVTLSCEQNLNHDAMYWYRQDPGQGLRLIYYSQIVNDFQKGDIAEGYSVSREKKESFPLTVTSAQKNPTAFYLCASTLAGEETQYFGPGTRLLVL.

In its sample, this clonotype was seen a few times. The chain combines TRBV30 with TRBJ1-2; D unresolved. Per the germline V gene, CDR1 is GTSNPN and CDR2 is SVGIG (reference sequence). The V gene lost 1 base and the J gene lost 5 bases, with 5 bases spanning the gap. The CDR3 sequence is 11 residues long. This CDR3 is CAWSGGYGYTF. In DNA, the CDR3 is TGTGCCTGGAGTGGCGGGTATGGCTACACCTTC.

This clonotype was counted ten times or more. The chain couples TRBV6-1 to TRBJ2-7, with no clear D. Germline loops: CDR1 MNHNS, CDR2 SASEGT. V lost 4 bases, J lost 1 base, and 8 bases lay in between. This CDR3 has 13 residues. In DNA, the CDR3 is TGTGCCAGCAGTGGTAGTGCTTCCTACGAGCAGTACTTC. This codes for CASSGSASYEQYF.

A remark on this clonotype: One end of the junction does not line up with germline, which may come from a read error. The rearrangement links TRBV2 to TRBJ2-7; 9 nucleotides line up with TRBD2. The CDR3 spans 17 residues. CDR1 is SNHLY, CDR2 FYNNEI, per germline. The CDR3 nucleotides read TGCGCCAGCAGCCAGGCACTAACTAGCGGGTGGTCCTACGAGCAGTACTTC. Translated: CASSQALTSGWSYEQYF.

This clonotype was recorded at least ten times. The rearrangement uses TRBV9 and TRBJ2-5, with 7 bases identical to TRBD1. The CDR3 extends over 17 amino acids. V was pared by 0 bases and J by 3 bases, with 11 bases of the junction left unmatched. Germline V gene data show CDR1 as SGDLS and CDR2 as YYNGEE. Here the CDR3 DNA reads TGTGCCAGCAGCGTAGCTTCAGGACAGGTGGTGGAAGAGACCCAGTACTTC. Protein sequence: CASSVASGQVVEETQYF.

This clonotype was seen at least ten times. V is TRBV28 and J is TRBJ2-5; 9 bases fit TRBD1. This CDR3 is built from 18 residues. CDR1 and CDR2 from the germline V gene are MDHEN and SYDVKM. V gave up 6 bases and J gave up 5 bases; unmatched junction bases: 19. This chain's CDR3 is CASRARDRVQIGGETQYF. The DNA for the CDR3 is TGTGCCAGCAGAGCTCGGGACAGGGTACAGATCGGGGGGGAGACCCAGTACTTC. The full variable domain, rest sourced from reference TRBV28 and TRBJ2-5, is DVKVTQSSRYLVKRTGEKVFLECVQDMDHENMFWYRQDPGLGLRLIYFSYDVKMKEKGDIPEGYSVSREKKERFSLILESASTNQTSMYLCASRARDRVQIGGETQYFGPGTRLLVL.

Turning to this clonotype: A much larger clone is a single base away; this may be a read error. The chain uses TRBV28 and TRBJ2-1; D gene uncertain. CDR3 size: 17 residues. Germline values: CDR1 MDHEN, CDR2 SYDVKM. CDR3 sequence reads: CAGSLCYGFGTCNEQFF. In DNA, the CDR3 is TGTGCCGGCAGTTTATGCTACGGTTTCGGCACATGCAATGAGCAGTTCTTC.

This clonotype has only a few counts. The gene calls are TRBV11-3 and TRBJ2-3; D is unresolved. V lost 0 bases and J lost 6, with 7 bases in between. The CDR3 length is 13 residues. CDR1 and CDR2 (germline): SGHNT, YENEEA. The CDR3 DNA reads as TGTGCCAGCAGCTTAGACACCTTCGATACGCAGTATTTT. Translated: CASSLDTFDTQYF.

This clonotype was detected many times. The chain carries TRBV28 and TRBJ2-7; TRBD2 agrees at 8 bases. The CDR3 runs 13 residues. The ends lost 5 bases at V and 3 bases at J; junction bases unmatched: 3. Germline V CDR1 and CDR2: MDHEN, SYDVKM. The CDR3 nucleotides are TGTGCCAGCAGTACGGGACTAGTCTACGAGCAGTACTTC. It is translated as CASSTGLVYEQYF.

The V gene is TRBV4-1, the J gene TRBJ2-5; D possibly corresponds to TRBD1 (5 bases). The CDR3 is made up of 15 amino acids. Trimming took 3 bases from V and 2 from J, leaving 13 bases between them. Germline CDR1 is MGHRA and CDR2 is YSYEKL. The CDR3 nucleotides are TGCGCCAGCAGCCACCCAACCTCAGGGCAAGAGACCCAGTACTTC. Translating it yields CASSHPTSGQETQYF.

The sample holds many counts of this clonotype. V and J are TRBV11-2 and TRBJ2-7, with no clear D. Germline values: CDR1 SGHAT, CDR2 FQNNGV. The CDR3 runs to 14 residues. V was shortened by 2 bases and J by 2 bases, with 10 bases between the two germline ends. The CDR3 sequence is CASSLSSPTYEQYF. In DNA, the CDR3 is TGTGCCAGCAGCTTATCTTCCCCAACCTACGAGCAGTACTTC.

Many counts were recorded for this clonotype. This sequence joins TRBV28 and TRBJ2-7; TRBD2 matches 8 bases. Germline values: CDR1 MDHEN, CDR2 SYDVKM. This CDR3 is 17 amino acids long. Losses at the gene ends were 6 bases for V and 1 base for J; bases not matched to a gene: 14. The CDR3 region is CASSSRLLTSGSYEQYF. CDR3 DNA sequence: TGTGCCAGCAGCTCCCGACTACTAACTAGCGGATCCTACGAGCAGTACTTC.

The CDR3 DNA is TGTGCCAGCAGGACTCCTGCCGGGACTAGCGGGACCTACGAGCAGTACTTC. Translation: CASRTPAGTSGTYEQYF. The V call is TRBV14, the J call TRBJ2-7, with 13 bases matching TRBD2. This CDR3 contains 17 residues. After removal of 6 bases from V and 2 bases from J, the junction contained 10 bases not matched to a gene. Germline CDR1 is SGHDN and CDR2 is FVKESK.

This sequence joins TRBV3-1 and TRBJ2-1, with D unresolved. Germline V gene data show CDR1 as LGHDT and CDR2 as YNNKEL (reference sequence). The CDR3 spans 15 residues. With 1 base removed from V and 3 bases from J, the gap between germline ends came to 10 bases. The CDR3 region has the DNA TGTGCCAGCAGCCAAGTCTGGGCCGGCTACAATGAGCAGTTCTTC. Translated, it gives CASSQVWAGYNEQFF.

A note on this clonotype: A much bigger clone sits one base away, suggesting this may be a read error. The V call is TRBV6-1, the J call TRBJ2-7; D gene uncertain. The CDR3 has 13 residues. Trimming cost V 6 bases and J 3 bases, with 12 bases left between them. Germline values: CDR1 MNHNS, CDR2 SASEGT. In DNA, the CDR3 is TGTGCCAGCAGGTGGGTAGACAACTACGAGCAGTACTTC. Protein sequence: CASRWVDNYEQYF.

At least ten counts were recorded for this clonotype. The chain carries TRBV28 and TRBJ2-4; 8 nucleotides match TRBD1. Germline V gene sequence: CDR1 MDHEN, CDR2 SYDVKM. This CDR3 is 14 amino acids long. V trimming: 5 bases; J trimming: 6 bases; junction bases outside the gene matches: 6. CDR3 DNA: TGTGCCAGCAGTATTAACCAGGGGGCAAACATTCAGTACTTC. Residues: CASSINQGANIQYF.

This clonotype appeared a single time. A much larger clone is a single base away; this may be a read error. The CDR3 nucleotides are TGTGTCAGCACCCAGAACACTGAAGCTTTCTTT. Encoded protein: CVSTQNTEAFF. The chain carries TRBV28 and TRBJ1-1; D not certain. Per germline, CDR1 MDHEN and CDR2 SYDVKM. This CDR3 is built from 11 residues.

This clonotype was counted many times. The V call is TRBV13, the J call TRBJ2-7; maybe TRBD1 (5 bases). This CDR3 spans 14 amino acids. Germline assignment: CDR1 PRHDT and CDR2 FYEKMQ (reference sequence). The V and J ends lost 2 bases and 4 bases respectively, with 12 bases between them. CDR3 bases: TGTGCCAGCAGCTTACGTCAGGGAATATACGAGCAGTACTTC. Its translation: CASSLRQGIYEQYF.

Many counts were recorded for this clonotype. This chain connects TRBV28 to TRBJ1-6; D is possibly TRBD1 (6 bases). CDR1 and CDR2 from the germline V gene are MDHEN and SYDVKM. With 6 bases removed from V and 5 bases from J, the gap between germline ends came to 14 bases. The CDR3 totals 15 residues. The CDR3 loop reads CASSLQGYNNSPLHF. In DNA, the CDR3 is TGTGCCAGCAGCCTACAGGGATACAATAATTCACCCCTCCACTTT. The entire variable domain, with the rest obtained from reference TRBV28 and TRBJ1-6, is as follows: DVKVTQSSRYLVKRTGEKVFLECVQDMDHENMFWYRQDPGLGLRLIYFSYDVKMKEKGDIPEGYSVSREKKERFSLILESASTNQTSMYLCASSLQGYNNSPLHFGNGTRLTVT.

This clonotype has at least ten counts. The chain links TRBV28 to TRBJ2-2, with D unclear. The CDR3 spans 18 residues. Germline loops: CDR1 MDHEN, CDR2 SYDVKM. V was shortened by 2 bases and J by 6 bases, with 22 bases between the two germline ends. CDR3 coding DNA: TGTGCCAGCAGTTTAAGGCCCCTACTGGCCCAGTACTCCGGGGAGCTGTTTTTT. This translates into CASSLRPLLAQYSGELFF.

This clonotype was seen a handful of times. Sequence at one end of the junction differs from germline and may be a read error. The gene calls are TRBV27 and TRBJ2-7; TRBD2 matches 7 bases. CDR1 MNHEY and CDR2 SMNVEV come from the germline V gene (reference sequence). CDR3 size: 15 residues. CDR3 loop: CAGSHGAGTLYEQYF. CDR3 sequence (DNA): TGTGCCGGCAGCCATGGAGCGGGAACTCTGTACGAGCAGTACTTC.

This clonotype was recorded a few times. The V and J genes are TRBV29-1 and TRBJ1-4; TRBD1 agrees at 7 bases. V lost 6 bases and J lost 4; bases outside the gene matches: 8. The germline CDR1 and CDR2 sequences are SQVTM and ANQGSEA. The CDR3 covers 14 residues. CDR3: CSVSVQGYNEKLFF. CDR3 DNA sequence: TGCAGCGTATCCGTACAGGGGTATAATGAAAAACTGTTTTTT. The variable domain in full, with the rest retrieved from reference TRBV29-1 and TRBJ1-4, is SAVISQKPSRDICQRGTSLTIQCQVDSQVTMMFWYRQQPGQSLTLIATANQGSEATYESGFVIDKFPISRPNLTFSTLTVSNMSPEDSSIYLCSVSVQGYNEKLFFGSGTQLSVL.

This clonotype was counted only a few times. The chain links TRBV9 to TRBJ2-3, with D maybe TRBD2 (6 bases). V was cut by 3 bases and J by 3 bases, with 11 bases left in between. The CDR3 covers 14 residues. Germline V gene lookup returns CDR1 SGDLS and CDR2 YYNGEE. CDR3 protein: CASSARDLTDTQYF. In DNA, the CDR3 is TGTGCCAGCAGCGCTAGGGACTTAACAGATACGCAGTATTTT.

This clonotype was seen more than once but under ten times. The V gene is TRBV5-1, the J gene TRBJ2-1; possibly TRBD2 for D (5 bases). The CDR3 spans 16 residues. Trimming pared 3 bases from V and 0 bases from J, leaving 13 bases between. Per the germline V gene, CDR1 is SGHRS and CDR2 is YFSETQ. CDR3 amino acids: CASSSPDGSSYNEQFF. CDR3 in DNA: TGCGCCAGCAGCTCCCCCGATGGGAGCTCCTACAATGAGCAGTTCTTC.

This clonotype was counted at least ten times. V gene TRBV11-2 combines with J gene TRBJ2-2; tentatively, D is TRBD1 (6 bases). CDR3 length: 18 residues. Deletions cut 5 bases from V and 0 bases from J, with 19 bases between. Germline lookup yields CDR1 SGHAT and CDR2 FQNNGV. As DNA, the CDR3 is TGTGCCAGCAGCACCATCGGACAGAAATACGCGAACACCGGGGAGCTGTTTTTT. This gives the protein CASSTIGQKYANTGELFF.

The chain uses TRBV11-2 and TRBJ1-2; D unresolved. Per the germline V gene, CDR1 is SGHAT and CDR2 is FQNNGV. The CDR3 covers 15 residues. V dropped 3 bases and J dropped 4 bases, with 15 bases sitting between them. The CDR3, as DNA: TGTGCCAGCAGCTTGGTAGTGGATGTCCCCTATGGCTACACCTTC. Its protein product is CASSLVVDVPYGYTF.

There are many counts of this clonotype. The chain combines TRBV12-3 or TRBV12-4 with TRBJ2-5; maybe TRBD1 (6 bases). CDR3 size: 13 residues. Trimming took off 6 bases at V and 2 bases at J, with 10 bases between the two ends. The CDR3 is CASSQTGQETQYF. The DNA of the CDR3 is TGTGCCAGCAGCCAAACAGGGCAAGAGACCCAGTACTTC.